This TCR beta chain was recorded in a study of technical replicates of blood from several donors. V lost 6 bases and J lost 4, with 10 bases in between. The CDR3 has 13 residues. Germline values: CDR1 MNHNS, CDR2 SASEGT. Sequencing used immunoSEQ multiplex PCR; TCRdb keeps in-frame clones, though not all of them. This sample has 75,000 to 100,000 clones; around 94% occur once, and the top ten carry 0.2% to 0.3%. The sequence was collected from a human donor in good health. The chain carries TRBV6-1 and TRBJ2-1, with unresolved D. The sample taken for sequencing was T cells isolated from PBMCs. The CDR3: CASSASRYNEQFF. The CDR3, as DNA: TGTGCCAGCAGCGCGAGTAGATACAATGAGCAGTTCTTC.